A single sample is the source of the 27 T cell receptor beta chains below, sequenced in a study of blood T cells in healthy people across ages. Primers used in a second PCR of roughly 6 to 11 cycles were a sample-barcoded 5' primer and a J-beta primer mix. TCRdb redid the calling of the 5' RACE reads with MiXCR, one entry per CDR3 protein. The data show over 1.5 million distinct CDR3 sequences, less than 50% seen once. The sequenced sample consisted of blood. These receptors were collected from a woman aged 40 to 50 in good health.

This chain connects TRBV20-1 to TRBJ1-1; D gene ambiguous. Germline V gives CDR1 DFQATT, CDR2 SNEGSKA (reference sequence). Trimming removed 6 bases at V and 8 bases at J, with 10 bases between. CDR3 size: 10 residues. CDR3 protein: CSAANLEAFF. CDR3 coding DNA: TGCAGTGCCGCAAACTTAGAAGCTTTCTTT.

This chain links TRBV4-3 with TRBJ2-1; the D gene is possibly TRBD2 (5 bases). V was shortened by 0 bases and J by 8 bases, with 11 bases between the two germline ends. The CDR3 is 14 amino acids. Germline V gives CDR1 LGHNA, CDR2 YSLEER. The CDR3 sequence: CASSQDGTEDEQFF. The CDR3 DNA reads as TGCGCCAGCAGCCAAGATGGAACGGAGGATGAGCAGTTCTTC.

This clonotype was counted a few times. The chain carries TRBV24-1 and TRBJ2-1, with no clear D. The germline gives CDR1 KGHDR, CDR2 SFDVKD. The CDR3 has 18 amino acids. The V and J ends lost 5 bases and 0 bases respectively, with 19 bases between them. For the CDR3, the DNA is TGTGCCACCAGTGGTTCGATCCGGGCAGCCAGCTCCTACAATGAGCAGTTCTTC. This codes for CATSGSIRAASSYNEQFF.

The chain links TRBV7-2 to TRBJ1-1; a possible D gene is TRBD1 (6 bases). CDR1 is SGHTA and CDR2 is FQGNSA in the germline V gene. Trimming took 1 base from V and 5 from J, leaving 26 bases between them. The length of the CDR3 is 19 residues. CDR3 sequence reads: CASSLVVALRGGRLTEAFF. CDR3 in DNA: TGTGCCAGCAGCTTAGTAGTGGCCCTAAGAGGGGGGCGATTGACTGAAGCTTTCTTT.

This clonotype was counted once. The chain couples TRBV29-1 to TRBJ2-1; 8 bases are a match to TRBD1. V trimming: 3 bases; J trimming: 5 bases; junction bases outside the gene matches: 6. CDR3 length: 14 residues. Germline V gives CDR1 SQVTM, CDR2 ANQGSEA. The CDR3 is CSVEGRGLDNEQFF. The CDR3 nucleotides are TGCAGCGTTGAGGGCAGGGGGCTCGACAATGAGCAGTTCTTC.

This clonotype was picked up many times. The chain links TRBV7-2 to TRBJ1-5; perhaps TRBD1 as D (5 bases). Germline V CDR1 and CDR2: SGHTA, FQGNSA. This CDR3 comprises 17 residues. Trimming removed 4 bases from V and 0 bases from J, with 16 bases in between. CDR3 protein: CASSSYGTVGSNQPQHF. For the CDR3, the DNA is TGTGCCAGCAGCTCCTACGGGACGGTCGGTAGCAATCAGCCCCAGCATTTT. The entire variable domain, with the rest obtained from reference TRBV7-2 and TRBJ1-5, is as follows: GAGVSQSPSNKVTEKGKDVELRCDPISGHTALYWYRQSLGQGLEFLIYFQGNSAPDKSGLPSDRFSAERTGGSVSTLTIQRTQQEDSAVYLCASSSYGTVGSNQPQHFGDGTRLSIL.

This clonotype was recorded a few times. V is TRBV29-1 and J is TRBJ2-5; D is uncertain. The CDR3 runs to 10 residues. Germline V lookup: CDR1 SQVTM, CDR2 ANQGSEA. V lost 2 bases and J lost 12, with 10 bases in between. The chain's CDR3 is CSVEWENEYF. In DNA form, the CDR3 reads TGCAGCGTTGAATGGGAAAATGAGTACTTC.

This clonotype was observed a few times. The V and J genes are TRBV11-2 and TRBJ2-6; 8 nucleotides line up with TRBD1. The germline CDR1 and CDR2 sequences are SGHAT and FQNNGV. The CDR3 has 17 amino acids. V gave up 1 base and J gave up 2 bases; unmatched junction bases: 4. In nucleotides, the CDR3 is TGTGCCAGCAGCTTAGTAACGGACAGGGCTGGGGCCAACGTCCTGACTTTC. Encoded protein: CASSLVTDRAGANVLTF.

This clonotype has ten or more counts. V and J are TRBV5-1 and TRBJ2-5; perhaps TRBD2 as D (6 bases). Trimming removed 0 bases from V and 3 bases from J, with 12 bases in between. This CDR3 contains 15 residues. Germline V gene lookup returns CDR1 SGHRS and CDR2 YFSETQ. CDR3 residues: CASSLARLVEETQYF. In DNA form, the CDR3 reads TGCGCCAGCAGCTTGGCAAGACTAGTCGAAGAGACCCAGTACTTC.

This clonotype was counted between two and nine times. The chain has TRBV4-3 and TRBJ2-5; the match to TRBD1 covers 9 bases. This CDR3 contains 16 residues. The V gene end was trimmed by 0 bases and the J gene end by 5 bases; junction bases not matched to a gene: 7. Germline loops: CDR1 LGHNA, CDR2 YSLEER. The CDR3 reads CASSQDPGQGVETQYF. CDR3 nucleotides: TGCGCCAGCAGCCAAGATCCGGGACAGGGAGTTGAGACCCAGTACTTC.

J is TRBJ2-7 and V is TRBV27; D is perhaps TRBD1 (5 bases). CDR1 and CDR2 from the germline V gene are MNHEY and SMNVEV (reference sequence). V was pared by 3 bases and J by 2 bases, with 14 bases between. This CDR3 contains 15 residues. The CDR3 is CASSLAPGPPYEQYF. The CDR3 DNA reads as TGTGCCAGCAGTTTGGCGCCAGGGCCCCCCTACGAGCAGTACTTC.

The chain uses TRBV7-3 and TRBJ2-4; no clear D gene. The germline V and J ends were trimmed by 8 bases and 0 bases, with 20 bases remaining between them. There are 17 residues in the CDR3. CDR1 is SGHTA and CDR2 is FQGTGA in the germline V gene. The CDR3 DNA reads as TGTGCCAGCGGCTCCGACCCCGGGCCACTAGCCAAAAACATTCAGTACTTC. Translation gives CASGSDPGPLAKNIQYF.

The chain employs TRBV6-1 and TRBJ2-4; 8 nucleotides align to TRBD1. CDR3 length: 14 residues. V shed 9 bases and J 1 base; nucleotides not matched to a gene: 5. Germline CDR1 and CDR2: MNHNS and SASEGT. The CDR3 DNA follows: TGTGCCAGTTCAGGGGGCTCGGCCAAAAACATTCAGTACTTC. This sequence encodes CASSGGSAKNIQYF.

The sample holds a few counts of this clonotype. The rearrangement joins TRBV29-1 to TRBJ2-7; the D gene is possibly TRBD1 (6 bases). V was trimmed by 0 bases and J by 1 base, leaving 16 bases between them. Germline CDR1 and CDR2: SQVTM and ANQGSEA. CDR3 size: 16 residues. CDR3 coding DNA: TGCAGCGTTGAAGATCGAACTGGCAGGGGTTCCTACGAGCAGTACTTC. Its protein product is CSVEDRTGRGSYEQYF.

V and J are TRBV20-1 and TRBJ2-5; 7 bases match TRBD1. CDR1 and CDR2 from the germline V gene are DFQATT and SNEGSKA (reference sequence). The CDR3 is 15 residues long. The V segment lost 0 bases and the J segment 4 bases; nucleotides outside the gene matches: 8. The CDR3 loop reads CSARDQGEVGETQYF. The CDR3 coding sequence is TGCAGTGCTAGAGATCAGGGGGAAGTTGGAGAGACCCAGTACTTC.

The gene calls are TRBV7-2 and TRBJ2-3, with TRBD2 matching over 9 bases. The CDR3 is 15 residues long. Germline CDR1 SGHTA, CDR2 FQGNSA. The ends lost 5 bases at V and 3 bases at J; junction bases unmatched: 6. CDR3 amino acids: CASSPGTSRTDTQYF. The CDR3 DNA reads as TGTGCCAGCAGCCCCGGGACTAGCAGGACAGATACGCAGTATTTT.

The CDR3 nucleotides are TGTGCCAGCAATCAAAAACAGGGTGATGAGCAGTTCTTC. This sequence encodes CASNQKQGDEQFF. The chain uses TRBV6-1 and TRBJ2-1; D possibly corresponds to TRBD1 (6 bases). The CDR3 is 13 residues long. Per germline, CDR1 MNHNS and CDR2 SASEGT. V lost 7 bases, J lost 8 bases, and 15 bases lay in between.

The chain has TRBV7-6 and TRBJ2-5; TRBD2 agrees at 8 bases. Germline V CDR1 and CDR2: SGHVS, FNYEAQ. The CDR3 consists of 13 residues. The V segment lost 0 bases and the J segment 11 bases; nucleotides outside the gene matches: 5. In nucleotides, the CDR3 is TGTGCCAGCAGCTTAGCACCTACGGGGGGGCAGTACTTC. This gives the protein CASSLAPTGGQYF.

The chain joins TRBV18 to TRBJ2-1; D uncertain. V dropped 3 bases and J dropped 12 bases, with 15 bases sitting between them. The CDR3 length is 13 residues. CDR1 KGHSH and CDR2 LQKENI come from the germline V gene. The CDR3: CASSPAVPGGQFF. The CDR3 DNA reads as TGTGCCAGCTCACCGGCCGTCCCAGGTGGGCAGTTCTTC. The variable domain in full, with the rest retrieved from reference TRBV18 and TRBJ2-1, is NAGVMQNPRHLVRRRGQEARLRCSPMKGHSHVYWYRQLPEEGLKFMVYLQKENIIDESGMPKERFSAEFPKEGPSILRIQQVVRGDSAAYFCASSPAVPGGQFFGPGTRLTVL.

This sequence joins TRBV5-1 and TRBJ2-3; perhaps TRBD1 as D (5 bases). Germline CDR1 SGHRS, CDR2 YFSETQ. V dropped 9 bases and J dropped 0 bases, with 5 bases sitting between them. This CDR3 contains 11 residues. The CDR3, as DNA: TGCGCCAACAGGAGCACAGATACGCAGTATTTT. It codes for CANRSTDTQYF.

This clonotype has more than one count but fewer than ten. This chain connects TRBV13 to TRBJ2-1; D call uncertain. The CDR3 has 15 amino acids. The germline V gene encodes CDR1 PRHDT and CDR2 FYEKMQ (reference sequence). Deletions cut 5 bases from V and 0 bases from J, with 11 bases between. CDR3 amino acids: CASSAPQSSYNEQFF. DNA of the CDR3: TGTGCCAGCAGCGCCCCACAGAGCTCCTACAATGAGCAGTTCTTC.

This chain uses TRBV20-1 with TRBJ2-7; D remains unclear. Per germline, CDR1 DFQATT and CDR2 SNEGSKA (reference sequence). Trimming cost V 7 bases and J 0 bases, with 10 bases left between them. CDR3 length equals 12 residues. In nucleotides, the CDR3 is TGCAGTGGGACGGAATCCTCCTACGAGCAGTACTTC. This sequence encodes CSGTESSYEQYF.

The gene calls are TRBV9 and TRBJ2-1; the D gene is possibly TRBD1 (6 bases). The CDR3 length is 15 residues. The germline V gene encodes CDR1 SGDLS and CDR2 YYNGEE. The germline V and J ends were trimmed by 6 bases and 6 bases, with 19 bases remaining between them. The CDR3 protein is CASTPGHKSGNEQFF. In nucleotides, the CDR3 is TGTGCCAGCACCCCGGGACACAAGAGCGGCAATGAGCAGTTCTTC.

This clonotype was seen just once. V is TRBV6-6 and J is TRBJ1-2, with D perhaps matching TRBD1 (6 bases). This CDR3 region has 15 residues. CDR1 MNHNY and CDR2 SVGAGI come from the germline V gene (reference sequence). V dropped 4 bases and J dropped 3 bases, with 15 bases sitting between them. The CDR3 DNA follows: TGTGCCAGCAGTTCCACCCGCGGGGGCGACTATGGCTACACCTTC. The encoded protein is CASSSTRGGDYGYTF.

There are a few counts of this clonotype. This sequence joins TRBV12-3 or TRBV12-4 and TRBJ1-5; D is undetermined. Trimming took 3 bases from V and 2 from J, leaving 14 bases between them. This CDR3 region has 16 residues. CDR3 DNA sequence: TGTGCCAGCAGTTTTTCGGCCCTTGGGGGCAATCAGCCCCAGCATTTT. Amino acids: CASSFSALGGNQPQHF.

This rearrangement joins TRBV12-3 or TRBV12-4 to TRBJ2-7; D is perhaps TRBD1 or TRBD2 (5 bases each). Trimming removed 4 bases at V and 3 bases at J, with 10 bases between. CDR3 length: 13 residues. CDR3: CASSSRDDYEQYF. CDR3 nucleotides: TGTGCCAGCAGTTCCCGGGACGACTACGAGCAGTACTTC.

This clonotype turned up a few times. The chain joins TRBV6-1 to TRBJ1-6; perhaps TRBD1 as D (6 bases). Trimming pared 4 bases from V and 14 bases from J, leaving 30 bases between. This CDR3 has 18 amino acids. In germline, CDR1 is MNHNS, CDR2 SASEGT. The CDR3 here is CASSVSVGQPPVIMALHF. CDR3 coding DNA: TGTGCCAGCAGTGTTTCCGTCGGACAGCCCCCGGTAATAATGGCCCTCCACTTT.